This T cell receptor (beta chain) appears in the sequencing data of a study of T cell clones after liver transplantation. Broader study findings: Conclusions were preliminary, with small, heterogeneous patient groups.

There are a few counts of this clone. The antigen is undetermined. There are 15 residues in the CDR3. Germline CDR1 SGHTA, CDR2 FQGTGA. V lost 3 bases, J lost 6 bases, and 9 bases stayed unmatched. Sequencing was performed with immunoSEQ multiplex PCR; in TCRdb, only in-frame clones are kept and a portion is missing. The sample carries 90,000 to 120,000 clones, approximately 78% recorded once. Material: CD4+ T cells from blood, obtained before liver transplant. V gene TRBV7-3 combines with J gene TRBJ1-2, with 8 bases fitting TRBD1. The TCR was taken from a human donor who received a liver transplant. Written as DNA, the CDR3 is TGTGCCAGCAGCTTCGCAGGGGGCAACGTCGATGGCTACACCTTC. Amino acids: CASSFAGGNVDGYTF.